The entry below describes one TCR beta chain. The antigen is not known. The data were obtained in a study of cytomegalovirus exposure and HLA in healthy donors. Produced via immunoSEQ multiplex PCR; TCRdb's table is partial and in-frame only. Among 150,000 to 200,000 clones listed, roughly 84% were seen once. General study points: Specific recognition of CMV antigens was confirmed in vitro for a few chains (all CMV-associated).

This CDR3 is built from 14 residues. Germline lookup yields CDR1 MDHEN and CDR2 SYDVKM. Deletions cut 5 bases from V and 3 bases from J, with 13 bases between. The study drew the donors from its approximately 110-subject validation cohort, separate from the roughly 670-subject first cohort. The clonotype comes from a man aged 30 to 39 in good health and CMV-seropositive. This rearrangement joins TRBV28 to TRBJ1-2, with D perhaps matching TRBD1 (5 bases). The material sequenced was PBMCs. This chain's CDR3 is CASSPHGGYYGYTF. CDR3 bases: TGTGCCAGCAGTCCCCACGGGGGATACTATGGCTACACCTTC.